The 27 T cell receptor beta chains reported below all come from one sample, sequenced in a study of shared clonotypes between healthy human individuals. Terminally differentiated effector memory CD45RA+ cells were excluded from the naive CD8 cells, which were CD45RO-negative and positively selected for CCR7. Only in-frame clones appear in the TCRdb table, and some are missing; sequencing was by immunoSEQ multiplex PCR. The data contain millions of clones, less than 95% of them singletons. Sequencing was performed on naive CD8+ T cells sorted from blood. All receptors come from a man aged 18 to 29 in good health.

The chain employs TRBV6-1 and TRBJ1-2; TRBD1 aligns across 9 bases. The V gene end was trimmed by 2 bases and the J gene end by 7 bases; junction bases not matched to a gene: 5. Looked up from germline, CDR1 is MNHNS and CDR2 is SASEGT. CDR3 length: 14 amino acids. The DNA of the CDR3 is TGTGCCAGCAGTGAATTGGACAGGGGAAGTGGCTACACCTTC. Translating gives CASSELDRGSGYTF.

The chain employs TRBV2 and TRBJ2-7; 7 bases are shared with TRBD2. The CDR3 covers 17 residues. Trimming at V came to 0 bases and at J to 1 base, leaving 9 bases not matched to a gene. Germline CDR1 reads SNHLY; CDR2 reads FYNNEI. The CDR3 sequence: CASSEALGASGSYEQYF. Here the CDR3 DNA reads TGTGCCAGCAGTGAAGCGCTTGGGGCTAGCGGTTCCTACGAGCAGTACTTC.

As to this clone: Distinct nucleotide sequences in the sample also encode this CDR3. The rearrangement links TRBV4-3 to TRBJ1-5; D gene ambiguous. This CDR3 contains 13 residues. Germline CDR1 is LGHNA and CDR2 is YSLEER. V lost 0 bases to trimming and J lost 7 bases, with 7 bases between them. The CDR3 DNA follows: TGCGCCAGCAGCCAAGATGAGGGACAGCCCCAGCATTTT. Its protein product is CASSQDEGQPQHF.

This sequence joins TRBV28 and TRBJ2-7; 8 bases are a match to TRBD1. The CDR3 contains 19 residues. Germline V lookup: CDR1 MDHEN, CDR2 SYDVKM. The junction had 19 bases not matched to a gene; V was cut back by 4 bases and J by 2 bases. CDR3 nucleotide sequence: TGTGCCAGCAGTTCAATTCCCCGAGCGGACAGGGAGCATACCTACGAGCAGTACTTC. Amino acids: CASSSIPRADREHTYEQYF.

This sequence joins TRBV7-9 and TRBJ1-5; D might be TRBD1 (6 bases). This CDR3 spans 16 amino acids. Trimming pared 5 bases from V and 6 bases from J, leaving 20 bases between. Per germline, CDR1 SEHNR and CDR2 FQNEAQ (reference sequence). CDR3 loop: CASSQKDGGLVQPQHF. The CDR3 coding sequence is TGTGCCAGCAGCCAGAAGGATGGGGGCTTGGTTCAGCCCCAGCATTTT.

This chain links TRBV30 with TRBJ2-2; D gene uncertain. The CDR3 is made up of 13 amino acids. In germline, CDR1 is GTSNPN, CDR2 SVGIG (reference sequence). Trimming took off 2 bases at V and 0 bases at J, with 4 bases between the two ends. CDR3 residues: CAWSIANTGELFF. CDR3 nucleotide sequence: TGTGCCTGGAGTATCGCGAACACCGGGGAGCTGTTTTTT.

The chain couples TRBV29-1 to TRBJ2-1; D is unresolved. The V end lost 3 bases, the J end lost 15 bases, and 6 bases lay between the germline ends. The CDR3 is 8 amino acids. Germline V lookup: CDR1 SQVTM, CDR2 ANQGSEA. In DNA form, the CDR3 reads TGCAGCGTTGATGGTGGGTTCTTC. Protein product: CSVDGGFF.

This rearrangement joins TRBV11-3 to TRBJ2-1; tentatively, D is TRBD2 (6 bases). This CDR3 contains 18 residues. Germline V gene data show CDR1 as SGHNT and CDR2 as YENEEA. The V end was cut by 5 bases, the J end by 6 bases, with 26 bases between. The CDR3 loop reads CASSPSRRGLYEGNEQFF. The CDR3 nucleotides are TGTGCCAGCAGCCCAAGTCGGCGGGGACTTTACGAGGGCAATGAGCAGTTCTTC.

About this clone itself: Other DNA sequences of this sample code for an identical CDR3. The chain uses TRBV11-2 and TRBJ1-1; 7 bases line up with TRBD1. Looked up from germline, CDR1 is SGHAT and CDR2 is FQNNGV. This CDR3 comprises 13 residues. Unmatched junction bases numbered 3, after V lost 5 bases and J lost 3 bases. CDR3 residues: CASSPRGDTEAFF. The CDR3 DNA reads TGTGCCAGCAGCCCCAGGGGGGACACTGAAGCTTTCTTT.

The genes are TRBV6-5 and TRBJ1-1; D not resolved. Germline values: CDR1 MNHEY, CDR2 SVGAGI. Trimming took off 6 bases at V and 1 base at J, with 9 bases between the two ends. This CDR3 is built from 13 residues. The CDR3 nucleotides read TGTGCCAGCAGGCCCGCGTGGAACACTGAAGCTTTCTTT. This encodes CASRPAWNTEAFF.

The chain couples TRBV11-2 to TRBJ2-7, with D perhaps matching TRBD1 (5 bases). CDR1 SGHAT and CDR2 FQNNGV come from the germline V gene. This CDR3 region has 13 residues. Deletions cut 5 bases from V and 2 bases from J, with 10 bases between. The CDR3 region has the DNA TGTGCCAGCAGCCCGACAGATCCCTACGAGCAGTACTTC. Translating gives CASSPTDPYEQYF.

With regard to this clone: One junction end does not reproduce the germline sequence, and a read error may be involved. CDR3 region: CASSIGFNYGYTF. For the CDR3, the DNA is TGTGCCAGCAGTATAGGGTTTAACTATGGCTACACCTTC. The chain carries TRBV19 and TRBJ1-2; D is ambiguous. Germline CDR1 LNHDA, CDR2 SQIVND (reference sequence). This CDR3 is built from 13 residues.

The chain joins TRBV11-2 to TRBJ2-1; 8 bases match TRBD1. CDR1 and CDR2 from the germline V gene are SGHAT and FQNNGV. V trimming: 3 bases; J trimming: 6 bases; junction bases outside the gene matches: 1. This CDR3 has 13 residues. Written as DNA, the CDR3 is TGTGCCAGCAGCTTGACAGGGGTCAATGAGCAGTTCTTC. Its translation is CASSLTGVNEQFF.

This clone was recorded only once. The rearrangement joins TRBV27 to TRBJ2-7; TRBD1 or TRBD2 may be the D gene (5 bases each). CDR3 length: 13 amino acids. Trimming took 0 bases from V and 9 from J, leaving 12 bases between them. CDR1 and CDR2 from the germline V gene are MNHEY and SMNVEV (reference sequence). CDR3 nucleotide sequence: TGTGCCAGCAGTTTATCGGGCCTGGGACCGCAGTACTTC. Amino acid sequence: CASSLSGLGPQYF.

This sequence joins TRBV9 and TRBJ2-7; either TRBD1 or TRBD2 may supply D (5 bases each). The CDR3 has 15 amino acids. The V gene lost 4 bases and the J gene lost 0 bases, with 14 bases spanning the gap. Germline values: CDR1 SGDLS, CDR2 YYNGEE. CDR3 DNA: TGTGCCAGCAGCCCGAGCCCAGGGAGCTCCTACGAGCAGTACTTC. Amino acid sequence: CASSPSPGSSYEQYF.

CDR3 DNA sequence: TGTGCCAGCAGTCCCCGAGCAGGGTCCGAGCAGTACTTC. Amino acids: CASSPRAGSEQYF. V usage is TRBV28 and J usage is TRBJ2-7; possible D gene TRBD1, 5 bases. This CDR3 contains 13 residues. Germline V CDR1 and CDR2: MDHEN, SYDVKM. Trimming removed 5 bases from V and 6 bases from J, with 14 bases in between.

Here the CDR3 DNA reads TGTGCCAGCAGCGTAGCGGGAGCGGGAGATCTCGAGCAGTACTTC. Protein: CASSVAGAGDLEQYF. The rearrangement links TRBV9 to TRBJ2-7, with 8 bases identical to TRBD2. V lost 0 bases to trimming and J lost 6 bases; unmatched junction nucleotides: 8. Germline CDR1 and CDR2: SGDLS and YYNGEE. The length of the CDR3 is 15 residues. The entire variable domain, with the rest obtained from reference TRBV9 and TRBJ2-7, is as follows: DSGVTQTPKHLITATGQRVTLRCSPRSGDLSVYWYQQSLDQGLQFLIQYYNGEERAKGNILERFSAQQFPDLHSELNLSSLELGDSALYFCASSVAGAGDLEQYFGPGTRLTVT.

This clone was found once. This chain links TRBV28 with TRBJ2-7, with 7 bases fitting TRBD1. Germline CDR1 reads MDHEN; CDR2 reads SYDVKM. This CDR3 is built from 14 residues. V lost 5 bases, J lost 0 bases, and 4 bases stayed unmatched. The CDR3 spells CASSAGTASYEQYF. For the CDR3, the DNA is TGTGCCAGCAGTGCCGGGACAGCCTCCTACGAGCAGTACTTC.

The chain employs TRBV9 and TRBJ1-1; possible D gene TRBD1, 6 bases. This CDR3 is built from 13 residues. Germline-derived CDR1 and CDR2 are SGDLS and YYNGEE. With 3 bases removed from V and 8 bases from J, the gap between germline ends came to 14 bases. CDR3 residues: CASSGGGTGEAFF. The CDR3 DNA follows: TGTGCCAGCAGCGGAGGGGGTACAGGGGAAGCTTTCTTT. Full variable domain (rest looked up from reference TRBV9 and TRBJ1-1): DSGVTQTPKHLITATGQRVTLRCSPRSGDLSVYWYQQSLDQGLQFLIQYYNGEERAKGNILERFSAQQFPDLHSELNLSSLELGDSALYFCASSGGGTGEAFFGQGTRLTVV.

The chain joins TRBV6-1 to TRBJ2-7, with D uncertain. Germline V gene sequence: CDR1 MNHNS, CDR2 SASEGT. The V end was cut by 2 bases, the J end by 3 bases, with 17 bases between. The CDR3 extends over 16 amino acids. In nucleotides, the CDR3 is TGTGCCAGCAGTGAATTTCCCCCAGAGAACTTCTACGAGCAGTACTTC. Translating gives CASSEFPPENFYEQYF.

This rearrangement joins TRBV27 to TRBJ1-6, with TRBD1 identical over 8 bases. J lost 10 bases, V lost 5 bases, and 7 bases had no gene match. CDR3 length: 14 amino acids. Germline values: CDR1 MNHEY, CDR2 SMNVEV (reference sequence). CDR3 coding DNA: TGTGCCAGCAGTGTGACAGGGGCGCAATCACCCCTCCACTTT. Its translation is CASSVTGAQSPLHF.

This clone was picked up one time. The V gene is TRBV7-6, the J gene TRBJ2-3; 14 nucleotides align to TRBD2. Trimming removed 5 bases from V and 4 bases from J; junction bases left unmatched: 8. Germline V gives CDR1 SGHVS, CDR2 FNYEAQ. This CDR3 comprises 17 residues. CDR3 in DNA: TGTGCCAGCAGCCCTCCGCCGGGACTAGCGGGAGCAGATACGCAGTATTTT. Its translation: CASSPPPGLAGADTQYF.

The chain links TRBV27 to TRBJ2-7, with 8 bases aligning to TRBD2. Germline CDR1 reads MNHEY; CDR2 reads SMNVEV (reference sequence). This CDR3 contains 14 residues. V was pared by 4 bases and J by 7 bases, with 9 bases of the junction left unmatched. The DNA of the CDR3 is TGTGCCAGCAGTTCATTAGCGGGGCTACTGGAGCAGTACTTC. As protein: CASSSLAGLLEQYF.

CDR3 protein: CASSRGGETYGYTF. The CDR3 region has the DNA TGTGCCAGCAGTAGGGGGGGAGAGACCTATGGCTACACCTTC. The genes are TRBV6-5 and TRBJ1-2, with D possibly matching TRBD1 (6 bases). The CDR3 is made up of 14 amino acids. The V end lost 5 bases, the J end lost 4 bases, and 14 bases lay between the germline ends. Germline CDR1 MNHEY, CDR2 SVGAGI.

The genes are TRBV2 and TRBJ2-3; 8 bases align to TRBD2. V trimming: 3 bases; J trimming: 5 bases; junction bases outside the gene matches: 7. The CDR3 has 15 residues. Germline V gene data show CDR1 as SNHLY and CDR2 as FYNNEI. The CDR3 region is CASSDSGELQDTQYF. CDR3 nucleotide sequence: TGTGCCAGCAGTGATAGCGGGGAGCTACAAGATACGCAGTATTTT.

The V call is TRBV5-5, the J call TRBJ1-1; D is uncertain. The germline gives CDR1 SGHKS, CDR2 YYEKEE (reference sequence). The V gene lost 0 bases and the J gene lost 6 bases, with 9 bases spanning the gap. The CDR3 has 13 residues. CDR3 in amino acids: CASSLAVIPEAFF. For the CDR3, the DNA is TGTGCCAGCAGCTTGGCAGTTATCCCTGAAGCTTTCTTT. The full variable domain, rest sourced from reference TRBV5-5 and TRBJ1-1, is DAGVTQSPTHLIKTRGQQVTLRCSPISGHKSVSWYQQVLGQGPQFIFQYYEKEERGRGNFPDRFSARQFPNYSSELNVNALLLGDSALYLCASSLAVIPEAFFGQGTRLTVV.

This chain links TRBV4-1 with TRBJ2-3; 8 nucleotides align to TRBD2. Germline lookup yields CDR1 MGHRA and CDR2 YSYEKL. The CDR3 covers 17 residues. The ends lost 0 bases at V and 0 bases at J; junction bases unmatched: 5. For the CDR3, the DNA is TGCGCCAGCAGCCAAGAACCCAGCGGGGGTAGCACAGATACGCAGTATTTT. Protein product: CASSQEPSGGSTDTQYF.